This is a list of T cell receptor beta chains from one sample in a study of T cells in localized non-small cell lung cancer. Using immunoSEQ multiplex PCR, the repertoire was profiled, and TCRdb retains in-frame clones only, with some absent. The sample has about 46,000 clones, 81% seen once; the top ten hold 15% to 20%. The sample consisted of peripheral blood mononuclear cells, taken before any cancer treatment. Receptors originate from a man aged 35-75 years with stage III lung adenocarcinoma. Each CDR3 is given with its conserved first and last residue. The D gene is left open where the match is weak. For some rows the clone size is stated as once, few or many, or as a class when expanded; others skip it.

J: TRBJ1-2
D: TRBD1
size: NA
V: TRBV6-5
CDR3: CASSYLDRGGYTF
DNA: TGTGCCAGCAGTTATCTCGACAGGGGCGGCTACACCTTC

J: TRBJ2-5
D: NA
size: NA
V: TRBV5-1
CDR3: CASSLGSQETQYF
DNA: TGCGCCAGCAGCTTGGGCAGCCAAGAGACCCAGTACTTC

J: TRBJ2-1
D: NA
size: once
V: TRBV7-8
CDR3: CASSLTGGAEYNEQFF
DNA: TGTGCCAGCAGCTTAACCGGCGGGGCAGAGTACAATGAGCAGTTCTTC

J: TRBJ2-1
D: NA
size: NA
V: TRBV5-1
CDR3: CASTRADYNEQFF
DNA: TGCGCCAGCACCCGGGCAGATTACAATGAGCAGTTCTTC

J: TRBJ2-7
D: NA
size: few
V: TRBV15
CDR3: CATSGTTYEQYF
DNA: TGTGCCACTTCCGGGACAACATACGAGCAGTACTTC

J: TRBJ2-2
D: NA
size: NA
V: TRBV6-6
CDR3: CATPKAVSTGELFF
DNA: TGTGCCACTCCCAAGGCAGTTAGCACCGGGGAGCTGTTTTTT

J: TRBJ2-3
D: TRBD2
size: few
V: TRBV13
CDR3: CASSPSGVTDTQYF
DNA: TGTGCCAGCAGCCCCAGCGGGGTCACAGATACGCAGTATTTT

J: TRBJ1-2
D: NA
size: few
V: TRBV5-4
CDR3: CASSSLEGISGYTF
DNA: TGTGCCAGCAGCTCCCTCGAGGGGATCTCTGGCTACACCTTC

J: TRBJ2-1
D: TRBD2
size: NA
V: TRBV5-1
CDR3: CASSQVGLAGNEQFF
DNA: TGCGCCAGCAGCCAGGTAGGACTAGCGGGCAATGAGCAGTTCTTC

J: TRBJ2-2
D: TRBD2
size: NA
V: TRBV11-2
CDR3: CASSLVGGGNTGELFF
DNA: TGTGCCAGCAGCTTAGTTGGCGGGGGTAACACCGGGGAGCTGTTTTTT

J: TRBJ2-5
D: TRBD2
size: NA
V: TRBV11-1
CDR3: CASSPLSGGGAVETQYF
DNA: TGTGCCAGCTCCCCCCTGTCGGGCGGGGGGGCGGTCGAGACCCAGTACTTC

J: TRBJ2-7
D: NA
size: NA
V: TRBV27
CDR3: CASSTFGAEQYF
DNA: NA

J: TRBJ2-1
D: NA
size: NA
V: TRBV9
CDR3: CASSVGQISYNEQFF
DNA: TGTGCCAGCAGCGTAGGGCAGATCTCCTACAATGAGCAGTTCTTC

J: TRBJ2-3
D: TRBD2
size: NA
V: TRBV2
CDR3: CASSLPTSGSHSTDTQYF
DNA: TGTGCCAGCAGCCTACCGACTAGCGGGAGCCATAGCACAGATACGCAGTATTTT

J: TRBJ2-7
D: TRBD1
size: NA
V: TRBV29-1
CDR3: CSAVTGEEYEQYF
DNA: TGCAGCGCTGTGACAGGGGAGGAATACGAGCAGTACTTC

J: TRBJ2-1
D: NA
size: NA
V: TRBV7-6
CDR3: CASSFVNNEQFF
DNA: TGTGCCAGCAGCTTCGTTAACAATGAGCAGTTCTTC

J: TRBJ2-7
D: NA
size: once
V: TRBV4-1
CDR3: CASSQVIRGTYEQYF
DNA: TGCGCCAGCAGCCAAGTCATCCGAGGGACCTACGAGCAGTACTTC

J: TRBJ1-6
D: TRBD1
size: NA
V: TRBV5-1
CDR3: CASSPTGQGMNSPLHF
DNA: TGCGCCAGCAGCCCCACGGGACAGGGCATGAATTCACCCCTCCACTTT

J: TRBJ1-1
D: NA
size: NA
V: TRBV9
CDR3: CASSPSMVGRPFF
DNA: TGTGCCAGCAGCCCCTCGATGGTGGGCCGCCCTTTCTTT

J: TRBJ2-2
D: NA
size: NA
V: TRBV7-9
CDR3: CASSGSGGNTGELFF
DNA: TGTGCCAGCAGCGGGAGCGGTGGTAACACCGGGGAGCTGTTTTTT

J: TRBJ1-1
D: NA
size: NA
V: TRBV9
CDR3: CASSLDTEAFF
DNA: TGTGCCAGCAGCTTAGACACTGAAGCTTTCTTT

J: TRBJ2-6
D: NA
size: NA
V: TRBV5-1
CDR3: CASSLDPSGANVLTF
DNA: TGCGCCAGCAGCCTGGATCCCTCTGGGGCCAACGTCCTGACTTTC

J: TRBJ2-1
D: TRBD1
size: NA
V: TRBV6-5
CDR3: CASRFLDRMYNEQFF
DNA: TGTGCCAGCAGATTCTTGGACAGGATGTACAATGAGCAGTTCTTC

J: TRBJ2-2
D: TRBD2
size: NA
V: TRBV27
CDR3: CASRLAGVTGELFF
DNA: TGTGCCAGCCGTCTAGCGGGGGTAACCGGGGAGCTGTTTTTT

J: TRBJ1-3
D: NA
size: once
V: TRBV6-1
CDR3: CASSERGNSGNTIYF
DNA: TGTGCCAGCAGTGAACGGGGCAACTCTGGAAACACCATATATTTT

J: TRBJ1-1
D: NA
size: NA
V: TRBV30
CDR3: CAWSARDGVNTEAFF
DNA: TGTGCCTGGAGTGCCAGGGACGGGGTGAACACTGAAGCTTTCTTT

J: TRBJ2-7
D: NA
size: NA
V: TRBV15
CDR3: CATSRGAQQGINEQYF
DNA: TGTGCCACCAGCAGAGGTGCCCAACAGGGAATCAACGAGCAGTACTTC

J: TRBJ2-1
D: NA
size: NA
V: TRBV7-9
CDR3: CASSLGQYNEQFF
DNA: TGTGCCAGCAGCTTAGGACAGTACAATGAGCAGTTCTTC

J: TRBJ2-3
D: NA
size: NA
V: TRBV2
CDR3: CASSEGTSSTDTQYF
DNA: TGTGCCAGCAGTGAAGGGACTTCTAGCACAGATACGCAGTATTTT

J: TRBJ1-5
D: NA
size: NA
V: TRBV5-1
CDR3: CASSPTHGRGPQHF
DNA: TGCGCCAGCAGCCCAACACATGGGAGAGGGCCCCAGCATTTT

J: TRBJ1-3
D: NA
size: NA
V: TRBV4-2
CDR3: CASSHPSDMRGENTIYF
DNA: TGTGCCAGCAGCCACCCGTCGGATATGAGGGGCGAAAACACCATATATTTT

J: TRBJ2-1
D: NA
size: NA
V: TRBV11-1
CDR3: CASTPSGSYNEQFF
DNA: TGTGCCAGCACGCCGAGCGGGTCCTACAATGAGCAGTTCTTC

J: TRBJ2-2
D: NA
size: NA
V: TRBV14
CDR3: CASSQDLQGTGELFF
DNA: TGTGCCAGCAGCCAAGATCTCCAAGGCACCGGGGAGCTGTTTTTT

J: TRBJ1-4
D: TRBD1
size: NA
V: TRBV19
CDR3: CASSMGQGAANEKLFF
DNA: TGTGCCAGTAGTATGGGACAGGGGGCGGCTAATGAAAAACTGTTTTTT

J: TRBJ2-5
D: TRBD2
size: NA
V: TRBV27
CDR3: CASGTNIETQYF
DNA: TGTGCCAGCGGGACTAACATAGAGACCCAGTACTTC

J: TRBJ2-5
D: NA
size: NA
V: TRBV7-6
CDR3: CASSPAMETQYF
DNA: TGTGCCAGCAGCCCAGCGATGGAGACCCAGTACTTC

J: TRBJ1-5
D: NA
size: NA
V: TRBV6-5
CDR3: CASSYSSSSNQPQHF
DNA: TGTGCCAGCAGTTACTCGTCCAGTAGCAATCAGCCCCAGCATTTT

J: TRBJ2-7
D: TRBD2
size: NA
V: TRBV19
CDR3: CASSIGLADTYEQYF
DNA: TGTGCCAGTAGTATAGGACTAGCGGATACCTACGAGCAGTACTTC

J: TRBJ2-7
D: NA
size: few
V: TRBV18
CDR3: CASSPQRLEDHEQYF
DNA: TGTGCCAGCTCACCACAACGACTTGAGGACCACGAGCAGTACTTC